A selection of T cell receptor beta chains follows, all from one sample in a study of blood T cell repertoires in COVID-19. Only in-frame clones appear in the TCRdb table, and some are missing; sequencing was by immunoSEQ multiplex PCR. There are 100,000 to 150,000 clones in the sample; approximately 80% occur only once, and 25% lies in the top ten. Sequencing input: peripheral blood. These receptors were collected from a human donor in a cohort sampled during active COVID-19. CDR3s include the opening cysteine and the closing phenylalanine or tryptophan. The order of the fields is clone size, V gene, D gene, J gene, CDR3 length, CDR3 DNA, CDR3 protein. The D gene is left open where the match is weak. Clone size, where shown, is once, few, many, or a class for clones that have expanded.

>-|TRBV5-1|TRBD1|TRBJ2-7|15
TGCGCCAGCAGCTTGGTGGACAGGGTCTCCTACGAGCAGTACTTC
CASSLVDRVSYEQYF
>-|TRBV20-1|-|TRBJ2-4|8
TGCAGTGCTAGAGATAGGGGCTTC
CSARDRGF
>few|TRBV6-6|TRBD2|TRBJ2-7|15
TGTGCCAGCAGGTCAAGAGCGGGGGCCCACTACGAGCAGTACTTC
CASRSRAGAHYEQYF
>-|TRBV18|TRBD2|TRBJ2-3|16
TGTGCCAGCTCAGCCGGGACTAGCGGTCGTACAGATACGCAGTATTTT
CASSAGTSGRTDTQYF
>-|TRBV6-2/TRBV6-3|TRBD2|TRBJ2-3|17
TGTGCCAGCAGTTACCGGGGACTAGCGGGGGACACAGATACGCAGTATTTT
CASSYRGLAGDTDTQYF
>-|TRBV27|TRBD2|TRBJ2-3|16
TGTGCCACAAACGGGGCTAGCGGGGGGGCGCCAGATACGCAGTATTTT
CATNGASGGAPDTQYF
>few|TRBV28|TRBD1|TRBJ2-7|13
TGTGCCAGTACAGGGGGGTTTTCCTACGAGCAGTACTTC
CASTGGFSYEQYF
>few|TRBV18|-|TRBJ2-2|18
TGTGCCAGCTCACCCCGGGGATTGGACGGCTCGAACACCGGGGAGCTGTTTTTT
CASSPRGLDGSNTGELFF
>-|TRBV4-1|-|TRBJ2-7|15
TGCGCCAGCAGCCAAGAGCACAGGGTTTTTTACGAGCAGTACTTC
CASSQEHRVFYEQYF
>few|TRBV7-2|-|TRBJ2-3|14
TGTGCCAGCAGCCTCACCCGGGGCACAGATACGCAGTATTTT
CASSLTRGTDTQYF
>-|TRBV5-4|TRBD2|TRBJ2-5|17
TGTGCCAGCAGCTTGGGACTAGCGGGGGGCGGGAAAGAGACCCAGTACTTC
CASSLGLAGGGKETQYF
>-|TRBV7-2|TRBD1|TRBJ1-2|17
TGTGCCAGCAGCTCCCGGGACAGGGGAACTACTAACTATGGCTACACCTTC
CASSSRDRGTTNYGYTF
>-|TRBV28|TRBD1|TRBJ1-6|16
TGTGCCAGCAGATCCGGGACAGGGAGGGGTAATTCACCCCTCCACTTT
CASRSGTGRGNSPLHF
>-|TRBV5-1|TRBD1|TRBJ1-4|14
TGCGCCAGCAGCTCTATCGACAGGGATGAAAAACTGTTTTTT
CASSSIDRDEKLFF
>-|TRBV6-6|TRBD2|TRBJ2-3|17
TGTGCCAGCAGTCGACTAGCGGGAGTGGGGGCCACAGATACGCAGTATTTT
CASSRLAGVGATDTQYF